These 16 T cell receptor beta chains were sequenced from one sample in a study of Ad26.COV2.S vaccination and SARS-CoV-2 variants (dated by TCRdb to 2020 to 2023). Sample treatment or condition, as interpreted from the label and publication: about 20 received Ad26.COV2.S at low or high dose, single or two shots; several received placebo; per-sample allocation not given. For vaccine and placebo recipients, repertoires were sequenced using samples collected on day 63 after the first injection. Preparation of the library involved the immunoSEQ multiplex PCR assay. TCRdb carries this immuneACCESS record with in-frame sequences only. Its versions omit some clonotypes, under half of them owing to an unresolved V gene in the studies checked, with the rest unexplained. For this sample there are 350,000 to 450,000 clones; roughly 91% appear just once. Clones ranked in the top ten supply around 3.5% of the sample.

This specimen was peripheral blood, taken in a trial of Ad26.COV2.S vaccine versus placebo. The origin of the receptors is a person between 18 and 65 years old who received the Ad26.COV2.S COVID-19 vaccine or a placebo.

The CDR3 bases are TGTGCCAGCTCACCACCGGAGGGGTGGTCATATCAGCCCCAGCATTTT. Translated, it gives CASSPPEGWSYQPQHF. The V call is TRBV18, the J call TRBJ1-5, with D perhaps matching TRBD1 (5 bases). CDR3 length: 16 residues. In germline, CDR1 is KGHSH, CDR2 LQKENI. Between the trimmed V and J ends, which lost 0 bases and 5 bases, there was a span of 14 bases.

This clone has more than one count but fewer than ten. The genes are TRBV4-2 and TRBJ1-2; 9 bases agree with TRBD1. This CDR3 region has 13 residues. Trimming at V came to 4 bases and at J to 8 bases, leaving 5 bases not matched to a gene. The germline V gene has CDR1 LGHNA and CDR2 YNFKEQ. The CDR3 is CASSLQGARGYTF. The DNA of the CDR3 is TGTGCCAGCAGCCTACAGGGGGCACGGGGCTACACCTTC.

The chain links TRBV5-1 to TRBJ1-1; D is unresolved. CDR3 length: 13 residues. Trimming removed 0 bases from V and 1 base from J, with 4 bases in between. Per germline, CDR1 SGHRS and CDR2 YFSETQ. The CDR3 DNA reads TGCGCCAGCAGCTTGGCCTGGAACACTGAAGCTTTCTTT. Residues: CASSLAWNTEAFF.

The rearrangement links TRBV27 to TRBJ2-1; the match to TRBD2 covers 7 bases. Losses at the gene ends were 5 bases for V and 4 bases for J; bases not matched to a gene: 11. Germline-derived CDR1 and CDR2 are MNHEY and SMNVEV (reference sequence). The CDR3 loop spans 16 amino acids. The DNA for the CDR3 is TGTGCCAGCAGTCCCGGGGGGACTAACCAGTACAATGAGCAGTTCTTC. Amino acids: CASSPGGTNQYNEQFF.

This clone was seen a single time. This sequence joins TRBV2 and TRBJ1-2; a possible D gene is TRBD1 (6 bases). V was shortened by 10 bases and J by 7 bases, with 16 bases between the two germline ends. CDR1 SNHLY and CDR2 FYNNEI come from the germline V gene. This CDR3 has 12 residues. CDR3 DNA sequence: TGTGCCACCGAAGGGGGTAGGGGTGGCTACACCTTC. This gives the protein CATEGGRGGYTF.

The rearrangement links TRBV7-9 to TRBJ2-1, with a weak D call TRBD2 (5 bases). V was shortened by 2 bases and J by 4 bases, with 15 bases between the two germline ends. Germline CDR1 reads SEHNR; CDR2 reads FQNEAQ (reference sequence). The CDR3 has 16 amino acids. The CDR3 loop is CASSLLALTLYNEQFF. The CDR3 DNA sequence: TGTGCCAGCAGCTTACTAGCCCTAACCTTATACAATGAGCAGTTCTTC.

The chain combines TRBV2 with TRBJ1-1; D ambiguous. The length of the CDR3 is 15 residues. Germline V gene sequence: CDR1 SNHLY, CDR2 FYNNEI. Trimming stripped 2 bases from V and 7 bases from J, with 17 bases between. CDR3 nucleotides: TGTGCCAGCAGTGAATCCGGGTTTGCACTTAGTGAAGCTTTCTTT. It codes for CASSESGFALSEAFF.

The rearrangement uses TRBV14 and TRBJ2-1, with D unclear. The V end was cut by 4 bases, the J end by 5 bases, with 18 bases between. The CDR3 loop spans 16 amino acids. Germline values: CDR1 SGHDN, CDR2 FVKESK. CDR3 loop: CASSPQYGGFNNEQFF. CDR3 DNA: TGTGCCAGCAGCCCTCAGTACGGTGGGTTTAACAATGAGCAGTTCTTC. The full variable domain, its missing parts supplied by reference TRBV14 and TRBJ2-1, is EAGVTQFPSHSVIEKGQTVTLRCDPISGHDNLYWYRRVMGKEIKFLLHFVKESKQDESGMPNNRFLAERTGGTYSTLKVQPAELEDSGVYFCASSPQYGGFNNEQFFGPGTRLTVL.

The chain uses TRBV30 and TRBJ1-5, with a tentative D call TRBD1 (5 bases). The CDR3 consists of 17 residues. Germline lookup yields CDR1 GTSNPN and CDR2 SVGIG (reference sequence). Trimming left V 2 bases short and J 1 base short, with 18 bases between. The CDR3 coding sequence is TGTGCCTGGAGTCCAGGGTACAGGTTTGCAAGCAATCAGCCCCAGCATTTT. It codes for CAWSPGYRFASNQPQHF.

This sequence joins TRBV11-2 and TRBJ2-7, with a possible D match to TRBD2 (7 bases). V was pared by 1 base and J by 6 bases, with 16 bases between. The CDR3 is 15 amino acids. Germline assignment: CDR1 SGHAT and CDR2 FQNNGV. Here the CDR3 DNA reads TGTGCCAGCAGCTTAGGTGGGGGGGGCTTCGGCGAGCAGTACTTC. Translated, it gives CASSLGGGGFGEQYF.

The genes are TRBV5-6 and TRBJ1-1; maybe TRBD1 (5 bases). This CDR3 region has 15 residues. Germline V CDR1 and CDR2: SGHDT, YYEEEE. The ends were cut back, 0 bases at V and 5 bases at J, with 14 bases in the middle. The CDR3 DNA follows: TGTGCCAGCAGCTTGGAGGGGTATGTGAGAACTGAAGCTTTCTTT. Its protein product is CASSLEGYVRTEAFF.

This rearrangement joins TRBV19 to TRBJ2-1; 8 bases agree with TRBD2. The CDR3 sequence is 15 residues long. J was trimmed by 6 bases and V by 5 bases; bases with no gene match: 9. Germline V gene sequence: CDR1 LNHDA, CDR2 SQIVND (reference sequence). DNA for the CDR3: TGTGCCAGTAGTCCCCAAGCGGGAGCACCCAATGAGCAGTTCTTC. It specifies CASSPQAGAPNEQFF.

The chain employs TRBV20-1 and TRBJ1-2; D is uncertain. The CDR3 spans 11 residues. From germline, CDR1 is DFQATT and CDR2 SNEGSKA (reference sequence). V gave up 4 bases and J gave up 5 bases, with 8 bases separating them. CDR3 sequence: CSATLPYGYTF. CDR3 in DNA: TGCAGTGCTACGCTACCGTATGGCTACACCTTC.

The chain carries TRBV30 and TRBJ1-5; 9 nucleotides line up with TRBD1. This CDR3 has 17 amino acids. CDR1 is GTSNPN and CDR2 is SVGIG in the germline V gene (reference sequence). V lost 5 bases to trimming and J lost 0 bases; unmatched junction nucleotides: 11. The CDR3 DNA follows: TGTGCCTGGGATGCGAACAGGGGGCGCGGTAGCAATCAGCCCCAGCATTTT. It encodes CAWDANRGRGSNQPQHF.

The rearrangement uses TRBV11-1 and TRBJ2-7; D unresolved. Between the trimmed V and J ends, which lost 5 bases and 2 bases, there was a span of 19 bases. CDR1 is SGHAT and CDR2 is FQDESV in the germline V gene (reference sequence). The CDR3 has 16 residues. CDR3 loop: CASSRRLAEPTYEQYF. CDR3 bases: TGTGCCAGCAGCCGCCGTTTGGCAGAACCTACCTACGAGCAGTACTTC.

The chain is built from TRBV6-5 and TRBJ2-5; possibly TRBD2 for D (7 bases). CDR3 length equals 15 residues. The V gene lost 2 bases and the J gene lost 5 bases, with 15 bases spanning the gap. Germline V gene data show CDR1 as MNHEY and CDR2 as SVGAGI. The CDR3 region is CASSYPGGLSETQYF. CDR3 bases: TGTGCCAGCAGTTACCCCGGGGGGCTTAGTGAGACCCAGTACTTC.